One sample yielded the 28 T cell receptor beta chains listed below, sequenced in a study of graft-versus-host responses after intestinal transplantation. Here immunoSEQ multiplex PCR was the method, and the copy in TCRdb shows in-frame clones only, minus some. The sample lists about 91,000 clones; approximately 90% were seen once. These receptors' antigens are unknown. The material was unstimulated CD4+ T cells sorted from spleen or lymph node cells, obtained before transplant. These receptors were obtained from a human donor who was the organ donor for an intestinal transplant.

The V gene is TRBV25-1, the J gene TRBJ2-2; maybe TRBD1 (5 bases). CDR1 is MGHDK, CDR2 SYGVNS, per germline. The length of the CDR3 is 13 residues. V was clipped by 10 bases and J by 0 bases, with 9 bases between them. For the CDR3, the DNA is TGTGCCATCCGGACACCGAACACCGGGGAGCTGTTTTTT. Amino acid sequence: CAIRTPNTGELFF.

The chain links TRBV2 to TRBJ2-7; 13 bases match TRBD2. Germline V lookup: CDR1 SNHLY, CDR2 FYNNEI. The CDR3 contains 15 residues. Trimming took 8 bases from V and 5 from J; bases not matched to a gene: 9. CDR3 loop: CASQMVGLAGDEQYF. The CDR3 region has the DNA TGTGCCAGCCAGATGGTAGGACTAGCGGGAGACGAGCAGTACTTC.

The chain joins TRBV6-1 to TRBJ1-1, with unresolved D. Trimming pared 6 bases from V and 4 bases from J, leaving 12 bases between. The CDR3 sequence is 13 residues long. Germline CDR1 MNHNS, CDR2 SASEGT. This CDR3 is CASRVAAGTEAFF. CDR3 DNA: TGTGCCAGCAGGGTGGCGGCTGGCACTGAAGCTTTCTTT.

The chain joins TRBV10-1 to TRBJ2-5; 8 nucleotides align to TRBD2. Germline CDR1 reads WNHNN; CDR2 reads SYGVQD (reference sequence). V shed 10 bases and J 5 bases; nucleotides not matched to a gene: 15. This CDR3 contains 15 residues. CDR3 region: CATQVSGGQKETQYF. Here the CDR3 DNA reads TGCGCCACCCAGGTGAGCGGGGGCCAGAAGGAGACCCAGTACTTC.

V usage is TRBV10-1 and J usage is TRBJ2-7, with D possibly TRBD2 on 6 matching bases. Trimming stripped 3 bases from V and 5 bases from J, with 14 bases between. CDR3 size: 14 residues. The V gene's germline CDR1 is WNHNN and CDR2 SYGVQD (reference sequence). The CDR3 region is CASSDGGSRNEQYF. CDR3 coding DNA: TGCGCCAGCAGTGACGGGGGATCTCGTAACGAGCAGTACTTC.

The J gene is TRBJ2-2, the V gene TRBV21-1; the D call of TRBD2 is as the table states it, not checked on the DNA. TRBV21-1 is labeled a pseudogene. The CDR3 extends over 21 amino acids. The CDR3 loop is CASIEGPPRIAGEFNTGELFF. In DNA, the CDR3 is TGTGCCAGCATCGAAGGCCCACCCAGAATAGCGGGAGAGTTCAACACCGGGGAGCTGTTTTTT.

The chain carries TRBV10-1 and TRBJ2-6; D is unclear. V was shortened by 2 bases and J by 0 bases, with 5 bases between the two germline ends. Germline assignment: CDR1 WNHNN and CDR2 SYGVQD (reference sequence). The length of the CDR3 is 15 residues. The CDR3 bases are TGCGCCAGCAGTGAGGACAACTCTGGGGCCAACGTCCTGACTTTC. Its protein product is CASSEDNSGANVLTF.

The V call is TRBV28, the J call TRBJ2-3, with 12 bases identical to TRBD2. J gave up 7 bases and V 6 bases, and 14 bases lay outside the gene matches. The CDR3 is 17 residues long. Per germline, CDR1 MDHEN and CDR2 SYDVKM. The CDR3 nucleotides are TGTGCCAGCAGCACTCATTCTAGCGGGAGGGCTCTACATACGCAGTATTTT. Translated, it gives CASSTHSSGRALHTQYF.

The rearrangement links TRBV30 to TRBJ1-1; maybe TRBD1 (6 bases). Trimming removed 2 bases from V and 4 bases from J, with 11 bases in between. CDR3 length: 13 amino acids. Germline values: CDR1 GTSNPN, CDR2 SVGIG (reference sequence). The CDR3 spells CAWSRTVGTEAFF. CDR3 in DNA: TGTGCCTGGAGTCGGACAGTGGGCACTGAAGCTTTCTTT.

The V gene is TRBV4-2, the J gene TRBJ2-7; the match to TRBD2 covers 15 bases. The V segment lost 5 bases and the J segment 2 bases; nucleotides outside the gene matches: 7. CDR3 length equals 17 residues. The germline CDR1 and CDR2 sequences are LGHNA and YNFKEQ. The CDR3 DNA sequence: TGTGCCAGCAGCGATGGACTAGCGGGGGGGAAAACCTACGAGCAGTACTTC. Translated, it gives CASSDGLAGGKTYEQYF.

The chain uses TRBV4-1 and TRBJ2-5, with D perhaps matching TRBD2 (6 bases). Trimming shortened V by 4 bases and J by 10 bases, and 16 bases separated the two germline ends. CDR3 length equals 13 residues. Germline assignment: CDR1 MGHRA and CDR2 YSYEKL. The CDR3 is CASSLIGGAIQYF. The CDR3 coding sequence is TGCGCCAGCAGCCTTATAGGAGGGGCGATCCAGTACTTC.

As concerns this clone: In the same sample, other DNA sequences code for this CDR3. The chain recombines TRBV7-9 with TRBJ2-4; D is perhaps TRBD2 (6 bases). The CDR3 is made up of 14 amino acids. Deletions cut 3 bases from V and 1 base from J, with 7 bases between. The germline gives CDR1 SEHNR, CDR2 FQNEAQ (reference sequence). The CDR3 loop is CASSLGGAKNIQYF. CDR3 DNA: TGTGCCAGCAGCTTGGGGGGTGCCAAAAACATTCAGTACTTC.

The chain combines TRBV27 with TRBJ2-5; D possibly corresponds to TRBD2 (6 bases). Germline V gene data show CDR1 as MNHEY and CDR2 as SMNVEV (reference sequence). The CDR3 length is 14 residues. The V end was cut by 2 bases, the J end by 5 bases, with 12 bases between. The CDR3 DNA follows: TGTGCCAGCAGTTTACGGACCGGAGGGGAGACCCAGTACTTC. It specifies CASSLRTGGETQYF.

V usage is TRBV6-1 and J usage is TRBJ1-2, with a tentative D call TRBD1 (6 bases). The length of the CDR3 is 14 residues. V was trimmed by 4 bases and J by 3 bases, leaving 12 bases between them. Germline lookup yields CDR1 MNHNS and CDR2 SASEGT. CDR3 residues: CASSVSSGDYGYTF. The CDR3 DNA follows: TGTGCCAGCAGTGTGAGTTCAGGGGACTATGGCTACACCTTC.

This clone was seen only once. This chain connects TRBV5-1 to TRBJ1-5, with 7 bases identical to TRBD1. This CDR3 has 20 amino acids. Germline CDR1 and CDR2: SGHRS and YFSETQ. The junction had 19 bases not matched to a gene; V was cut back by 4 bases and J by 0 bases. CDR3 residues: CASSLGYPGQFNYSNQPQHF. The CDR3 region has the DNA TGCGCCAGCAGCCTGGGGTATCCGGGACAGTTTAATTATAGCAATCAGCCCCAGCATTTT.

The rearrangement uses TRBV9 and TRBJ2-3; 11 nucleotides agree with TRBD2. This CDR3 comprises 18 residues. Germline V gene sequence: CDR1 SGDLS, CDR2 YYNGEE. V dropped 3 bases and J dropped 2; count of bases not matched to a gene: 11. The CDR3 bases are TGTGCCAGCAGCGCCGAACTAGCGGGGGAAATTTTCACAGATACGCAGTATTTT. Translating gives CASSAELAGEIFTDTQYF.

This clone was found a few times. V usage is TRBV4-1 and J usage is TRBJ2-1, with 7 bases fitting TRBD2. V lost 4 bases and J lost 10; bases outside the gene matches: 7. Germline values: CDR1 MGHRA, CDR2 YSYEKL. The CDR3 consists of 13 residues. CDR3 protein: CASSPSRTREQFF. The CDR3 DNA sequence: TGCGCCAGCAGCCCTAGCCGGACTAGGGAGCAGTTCTTC.

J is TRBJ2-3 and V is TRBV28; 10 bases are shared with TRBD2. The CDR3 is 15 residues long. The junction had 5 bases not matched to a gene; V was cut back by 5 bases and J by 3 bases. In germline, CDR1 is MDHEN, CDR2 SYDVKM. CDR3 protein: CASSRAGGPTDTQYF. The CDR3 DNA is TGTGCCAGCAGTCGAGCGGGAGGGCCGACAGATACGCAGTATTTT.

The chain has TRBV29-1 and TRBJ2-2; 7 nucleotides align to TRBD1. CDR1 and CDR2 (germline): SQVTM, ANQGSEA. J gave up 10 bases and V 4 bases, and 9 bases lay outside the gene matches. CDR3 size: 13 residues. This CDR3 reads CSVVPGGTEELFF. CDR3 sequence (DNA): TGCAGCGTTGTCCCAGGGGGAACGGAGGAGCTGTTTTTT.

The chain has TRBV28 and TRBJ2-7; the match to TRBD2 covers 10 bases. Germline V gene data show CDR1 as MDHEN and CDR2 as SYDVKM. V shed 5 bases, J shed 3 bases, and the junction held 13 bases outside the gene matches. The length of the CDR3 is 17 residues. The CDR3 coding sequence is TGTGCCAGCAGTCAAAGCGGGAGGGCCCAAAACCGCTACGAGCAGTACTTC. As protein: CASSQSGRAQNRYEQYF.

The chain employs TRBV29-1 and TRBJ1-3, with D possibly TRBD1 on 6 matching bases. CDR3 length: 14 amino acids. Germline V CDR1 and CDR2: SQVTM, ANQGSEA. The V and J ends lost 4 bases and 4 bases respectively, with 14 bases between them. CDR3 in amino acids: CSVASGTSGNTIYF. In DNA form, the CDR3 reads TGCAGCGTTGCTTCGGGGACATCGGGAAACACCATATATTTT.

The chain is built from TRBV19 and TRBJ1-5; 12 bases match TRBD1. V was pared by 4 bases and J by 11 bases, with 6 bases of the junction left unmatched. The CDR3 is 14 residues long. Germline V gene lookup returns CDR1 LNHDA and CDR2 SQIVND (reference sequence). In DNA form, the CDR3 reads TGTGCCAGTAGTACGGGACAGGGGGCGCGGACCCAGCATTTT. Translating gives CASSTGQGARTQHF.

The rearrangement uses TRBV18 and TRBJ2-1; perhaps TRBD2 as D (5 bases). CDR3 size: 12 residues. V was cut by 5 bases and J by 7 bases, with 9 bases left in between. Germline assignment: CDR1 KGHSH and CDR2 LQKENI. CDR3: CASSDYRNEQFF. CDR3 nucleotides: TGTGCCAGCTCAGACTATCGGAATGAGCAGTTCTTC.

The CDR3 bases are TGCGCCAGCAGCTGGGACAGCCAAGAGACCCAGTACTTC. It yields the protein CASSWDSQETQYF. The chain joins TRBV5-1 to TRBJ2-5, with TRBD1 matching over 7 bases. The CDR3 is 13 residues long. V was pared by 3 bases and J by 1 base, with 0 bases of the junction left unmatched. The V gene's germline CDR1 is SGHRS and CDR2 YFSETQ.

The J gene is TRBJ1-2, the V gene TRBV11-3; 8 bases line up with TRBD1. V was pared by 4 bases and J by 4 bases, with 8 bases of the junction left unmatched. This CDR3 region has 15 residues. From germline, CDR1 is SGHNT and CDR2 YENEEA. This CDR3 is CASSSRGPIFYGYTF. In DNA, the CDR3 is TGTGCCAGCAGCTCCAGGGGGCCTATCTTCTATGGCTACACCTTC.

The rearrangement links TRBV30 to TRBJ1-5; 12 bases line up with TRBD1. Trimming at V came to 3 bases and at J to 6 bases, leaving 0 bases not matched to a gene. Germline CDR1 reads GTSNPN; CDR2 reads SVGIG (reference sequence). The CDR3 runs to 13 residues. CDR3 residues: CAWRGQGAQPQHF. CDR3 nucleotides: TGTGCCTGGAGGGGACAGGGGGCTCAGCCCCAGCATTTT.

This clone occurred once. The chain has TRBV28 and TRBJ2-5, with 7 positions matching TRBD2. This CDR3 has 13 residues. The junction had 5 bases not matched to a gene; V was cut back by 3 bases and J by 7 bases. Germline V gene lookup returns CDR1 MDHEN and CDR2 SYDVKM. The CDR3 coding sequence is TGTGCCAGCAGTTTGCGAGGGAGGGGGACCCAGTACTTC. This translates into CASSLRGRGTQYF.

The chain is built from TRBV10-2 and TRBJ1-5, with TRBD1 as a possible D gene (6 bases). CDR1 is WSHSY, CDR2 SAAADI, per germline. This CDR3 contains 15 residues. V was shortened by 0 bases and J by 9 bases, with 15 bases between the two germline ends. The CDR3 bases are TGCGCCAGCAGTGAGTCGAGTACAGGGAGAGGGCCCCAGCATTTT. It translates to CASSESSTGRGPQHF.